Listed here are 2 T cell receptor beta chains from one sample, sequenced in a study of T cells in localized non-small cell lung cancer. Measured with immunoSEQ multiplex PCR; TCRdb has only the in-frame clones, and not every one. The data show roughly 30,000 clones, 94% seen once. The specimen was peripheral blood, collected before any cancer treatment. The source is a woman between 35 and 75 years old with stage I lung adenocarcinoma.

CDR3 amino acids: CASSDSGASTDTQYF. Written as DNA, the CDR3 is TGTGCCAGCAGCGATAGCGGGGCTAGCACAGATACGCAGTATTTT. The V call is TRBV9, the J call TRBJ2-3, with 8 bases identical to TRBD2. Germline V gene data show CDR1 as SGDLS and CDR2 as YYNGEE. The V and J ends lost 3 bases and 0 bases, in that order; junction bases with no gene match: 3. This CDR3 has 15 amino acids.

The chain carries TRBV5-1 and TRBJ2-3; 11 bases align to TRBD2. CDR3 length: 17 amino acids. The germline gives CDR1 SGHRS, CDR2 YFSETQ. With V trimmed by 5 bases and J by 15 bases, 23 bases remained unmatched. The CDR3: CASRSTSGTPLGRLRYF. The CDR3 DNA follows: TGCGCCAGCAGATCGACTAGCGGGACTCCCCTAGGAAGGTTGCGATATTTT.